Listed below are T cell receptor beta chains from one sample, sequenced in a study of OX40 agonist ivuxolimab in advanced cancers. Sequenced by immunoSEQ multiplex PCR; TCRdb stores in-frame clones only, minus some. The sample lists 50,000 to 75,000 clones; approximately 84% were seen once. The sequenced sample was CD4+ or CD8+ T cells sorted from blood, obtained in a trial of the OX40 agonist ivuxolimab. These receptors were collected from an adult with an advanced solid tumor such as melanoma, head and neck, liver or kidney cancer. Each CDR3 is given without its conserved first and last residue. The order of the fields is V gene, clone size, J gene, CDR3 length, CDR3 protein. Size is stated for part of the rows, as once, few or many counts, or as a class when the clone is expanded.

TRBV2	once	TRBJ2-7	13	ASSDWTGPSYEQY
TRBV28	few	TRBJ2-7	11	ASRQGGTYEQY
TRBV29-1	-	TRBJ1-1	9	GLLLNTEAF
TRBV28	few	TRBJ1-6	13	ASRLRDRGLSPLH
TRBV14	-	TRBJ2-1	13	ASSQEAGAYNEQF
TRBV9	-	TRBJ1-3	12	ASSVTGQRNTIY
TRBV7-2	once	TRBJ2-3	15	ASSLAGWRGGSDTQY
TRBV27	-	TRBJ2-1	13	ASSFSGSPYNEQF
TRBV11-1	-	TRBJ2-2	14	ASSLYRGSNTGELF
TRBV25-1	-	TRBJ1-5	13	ASSGTGGGNQPQH
TRBV27	-	TRBJ1-2	12	ASSPGVLNYGYT
TRBV5-5	-	TRBJ1-6	13	ASSRDSSYNSPLH
TRBV6-5	-	TRBJ2-6	14	ASSYSQGSRANVLT
TRBV19	-	TRBJ1-2	13	ASSDSGQGIGGYT
TRBV5-6	-	TRBJ2-2	13	ASSPGPLSTGELF
TRBV7-8	-	TRBJ1-5	12	ASSLIGITQPQH
TRBV7-9	-	TRBJ2-1	12	ASSWGQGYNEQF
TRBV4-2	-	TRBJ1-4	14	ASSQTSGYTNEKLF
TRBV18	-	TRBJ2-5	11	ASSPGQQETQY
TRBV5-4	-	TRBJ1-2	14	ASSFDPRTANYGYT
TRBV15	few	TRBJ2-5	16	ATSRNRGLEGIGETQY
TRBV18	-	TRBJ2-3	10	ASSSVADTQY
TRBV5-1	-	TRBJ2-2	14	ASSLPTGSNTGELF
TRBV4-3	-	TRBJ2-3	18	ASSQDPYGTQYFSTDTQY
TRBV11-3	-	TRBJ1-2	12	ASSRDRGPYGYT
TRBV7-2	-	TRBJ1-3	12	ASSPSRGGNTIY
TRBV2	-	TRBJ1-1	9	ATQRNTEAF
TRBV2	-	TRBJ1-5	12	ASSDSHSNQPQH
TRBV2	once	TRBJ2-7	13	ASNRRDSVSYEQY
TRBV11-3	-	TRBJ2-3	13	ASSLGTTVTDTQY
TRBV5-6	-	TRBJ2-1	13	ASSALDGTSGGGF
TRBV5-1	-	TRBJ2-3	13	ASSLVILGTDTQY
TRBV28	once	TRBJ2-3	12	ASSSHFGGDTQY
TRBV4-2	-	TRBJ2-1	13	ASSPRRTQLNEQF
TRBV6-5	once	TRBJ1-1	9	ASRAQGKAF
TRBV29-1	-	TRBJ2-5	10	SVGGNQETQY
TRBV19	-	TRBJ2-1	14	ASSIGRTLLYNEQF
TRBV5-1	once	TRBJ2-7	12	ASSPPDRDHEQY
TRBV18	-	TRBJ1-3	14	ASSPAMQSSGNTIY
TRBV7-2	-	TRBJ2-3	13	ASSLQGDFTDTQY
TRBV30	few	TRBJ1-1	10	AYTRDRAEAF
TRBV2	once	TRBJ1-1	13	ASSTSGLRNTEAF
TRBV12-5	-	TRBJ2-2	11	ASGLLFTGELF
TRBV27	-	TRBJ2-7	12	ASSLGGQGSEQY
TRBV11-2	-	TRBJ2-7	11	ASSPRALYEQY
TRBV10-3	-	TRBJ2-5	12	AIRRDRDGETQY
TRBV7-9	-	TRBJ2-1	13	ASSEGLNSYNEQF
TRBV18	few	TRBJ1-5	11	ASSSDRDAGQH
TRBV29-1	-	TRBJ1-5	10	SVRQGTQPQH
TRBV25-1	few	TRBJ2-6	15	ASSEGQGHAGANVLT
TRBV19	once	TRBJ1-2	12	ASSGQGRNYGYT
TRBV15	-	TRBJ2-3	12	ATSQGQPTDTQY
TRBV19	-	TRBJ2-7	13	ASRWAETGGYEQY
TRBV7-6	-	TRBJ1-1	13	ASSPRTGEVPEAF
TRBV29-1	-	TRBJ2-3	12	SVDTGGEGDTQY